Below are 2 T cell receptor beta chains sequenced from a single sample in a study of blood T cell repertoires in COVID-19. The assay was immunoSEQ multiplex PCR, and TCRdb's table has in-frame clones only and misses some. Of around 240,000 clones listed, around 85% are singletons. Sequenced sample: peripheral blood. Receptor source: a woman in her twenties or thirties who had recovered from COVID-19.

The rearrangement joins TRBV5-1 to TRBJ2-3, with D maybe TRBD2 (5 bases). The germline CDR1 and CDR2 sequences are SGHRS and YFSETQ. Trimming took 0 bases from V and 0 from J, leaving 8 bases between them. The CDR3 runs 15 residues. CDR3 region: CASSLGRTSTDTQYF. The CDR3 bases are TGCGCCAGCAGCTTGGGACGGACTAGCACAGATACGCAGTATTTT.

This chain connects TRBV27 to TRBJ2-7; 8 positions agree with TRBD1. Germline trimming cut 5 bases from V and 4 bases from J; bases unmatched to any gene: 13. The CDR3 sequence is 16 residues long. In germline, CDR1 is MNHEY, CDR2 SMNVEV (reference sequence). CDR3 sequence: CASSPPGDRRLYEQYF. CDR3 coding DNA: TGTGCCAGCAGTCCGCCCGGGGACAGGAGATTATACGAGCAGTACTTC.